This TCR beta chain was captured in a study of T cell changes during pregnancy in multiple sclerosis. Repertoires were generated with immunoSEQ multiplex PCR, while TCRdb's copy carries only in-frame clones and drops some. The sample lists some 37,000 clones, about 90% seen once, with 1.2% in the top ten. The CDR3 consists of 16 residues. Trimming took off 4 bases at V and 6 bases at J, with 19 bases between the two ends. CDR1 SGHNT and CDR2 YYREEE come from the germline V gene (reference sequence). The TCR originated in a female donor with multiple sclerosis, enrolled in a pregnancy study. The sample was CD4+ T cells from peripheral blood mononuclear cells, taken before pregnancy. The J gene is TRBJ2-2, the V gene TRBV5-4; D might be TRBD2 (5 bases). This chain's CDR3 is CASSPPGFLSAGELFF. The DNA of the CDR3 is TGTGCCAGCAGCCCGCCGGGGTTTTTAAGTGCCGGGGAGCTGTTTTTT.